The 9 T cell receptor delta chains below all came from one sample that was sequenced in a study of gammadelta T cells in human blood. TCRdb processed the RT-PCR reads again with the CATT caller. The sample yields over a thousand delta-chain clones, over 8.5% seen once. Sequenced input: non-Vgamma9Vdelta2 gamma-delta T cells from cord blood. The receptors stem from a newborn.

Judged by abundance, this clone is large. This chain uses TRAV36/DV7 with TRDJ1; 10 bases map to TRDD3. The CDR3 extends over 16 amino acids. J was trimmed by 0 bases and V by 4 bases; bases with no gene match: 9. The germline V gene encodes CDR1 VTNFRS and CDR2 LTSSGIE (reference sequence). Here the CDR3 DNA reads TGTGCTGTGACGGGGGATACGCGAAGGTACACCGATAAACTCATCTTT. Translating gives CAVTGDTRRYTDKLIF.

This clone is large within its sample. Other DNA sequences in the same sample also yield this CDR3. The genes are TRDV1 and TRDJ1, with TRDD3 as a possible D gene (5 bases). V was trimmed by 0 bases and J by 3 bases, leaving 11 bases between them. CDR3 size: 15 residues. Germline lookup yields CDR1 TSWWSYY and CDR2 QGS. The CDR3 sequence: CALGELTRGADKLIF. The CDR3 coding sequence is TGTGCTCTTGGGGAACTAACACGGGGAGCCGATAAACTCATCTTT.

Judged by abundance, this clone is medium-sized (0.01 to 0.1%). The J gene was reported as TRDJ1; the V gene went uncalled. This CDR3 region has 12 residues. The CDR3 reads CALRPHTDKLIF. The DNA of the CDR3 is TGTGCTCTTCGCCCCCACACCGATAAACTCATCTTT.

This clone was seen a few times. This may arise from a read error, as a much more abundant clone is one base away. Other DNA sequences in the same sample also yield this CDR3. The chain combines TRDV1 with TRDJ1; D gene uncertain. The CDR3 is 21 amino acids. The germline CDR1 and CDR2 sequences are TSWWSYY and QGS. V was clipped by 1 base and J by 0 bases, with 27 bases between them. The CDR3 loop reads CALGEQGYAQAPFKYTDKLIF. The CDR3 DNA reads TGTGCTCTTGGGGAACAGGGGTACGCTCAAGCCCCTTTTAAGTACACCGATAAACTCATCTTT.

This clone was seen a few times. At the DNA level, this CDR3 is encoded by other sequences in the same sample as well. The chain recombines TRDV1 with TRDJ1; 9 bases line up with TRDD3. This CDR3 is built from 19 residues. J gave up 5 bases and V 4 bases, and 20 bases lay outside the gene matches. Germline CDR1 TSWWSYY, CDR2 QGS. CDR3 DNA sequence: TGTGCTCTTGGGGCCAAACTGTACCTTGGGGGATATATCGCAGATAAACTCATCTTT. It yields the protein CALGAKLYLGGYIADKLIF.

This clone is termed large. The sample holds other DNA sequences that translate to the same CDR3. J is TRDJ1 and V is TRDV2, with 11 bases identical to TRDD3. V shed 0 bases and J 0 bases; nucleotides not matched to a gene: 11. Germline CDR1 reads GEAIGNYY; CDR2 reads EKD. The CDR3 totals 19 residues. The CDR3 DNA reads as TGTGCCTGTGACACCGGTGGGGGATACGCAGGCCCTTACACCGATAAACTCATCTTT. As protein: CACDTGGGYAGPYTDKLIF.

Concerning this clone itself: A much larger clone differs from this one at a single base, so this may be a read error. The sample carries other DNA sequences with the same CDR3. The chain has TRDV1 and TRDJ1; D may be TRDD3 (6 bases). The germline gives CDR1 TSWWSYY, CDR2 QGS. CDR3 size: 19 residues. For the CDR3, the DNA is TGTGCTCTTGGGGAACCCCATGGATTCGAGGGGATTTACACTGATAAACTCATCTTT. It encodes CALGEPHGFEGIYTDKLIF.

This clone was counted only a few times. A much larger clone is a single base away; this may be a read error. Other DNA sequences in this specimen translate into the identical CDR3. The rearrangement links TRDV1 to TRDJ1; TRDD3 matches 11 bases. This CDR3 comprises 18 residues. CDR1 is TSWWSYY, CDR2 QGS, per germline. The DNA of the CDR3 is TGTGCTCTTGGGGCTACTGGGGGATATCTAGGGTACACAGATAAACTCATCTTT. Translated, it gives CALGATGGYLGYTDKLIF.

In this sample, this clone is large (0.1 to 1%). The sample holds other DNA sequences that translate to the same CDR3. The chain couples TRAV38-2/DV8 to TRDJ1; D possibly corresponds to TRDD3 (6 bases). V was trimmed by 3 bases and J by 0 bases, leaving 15 bases between them. The CDR3 totals 16 residues. From germline, CDR1 is TSESDYY and CDR2 QEAYKQQN. The CDR3 region is CAYRNHMAGDTDKLIF. The CDR3 bases are TGTGCTTATAGGAATCACATGGCTGGGGACACCGATAAACTCATCTTT.